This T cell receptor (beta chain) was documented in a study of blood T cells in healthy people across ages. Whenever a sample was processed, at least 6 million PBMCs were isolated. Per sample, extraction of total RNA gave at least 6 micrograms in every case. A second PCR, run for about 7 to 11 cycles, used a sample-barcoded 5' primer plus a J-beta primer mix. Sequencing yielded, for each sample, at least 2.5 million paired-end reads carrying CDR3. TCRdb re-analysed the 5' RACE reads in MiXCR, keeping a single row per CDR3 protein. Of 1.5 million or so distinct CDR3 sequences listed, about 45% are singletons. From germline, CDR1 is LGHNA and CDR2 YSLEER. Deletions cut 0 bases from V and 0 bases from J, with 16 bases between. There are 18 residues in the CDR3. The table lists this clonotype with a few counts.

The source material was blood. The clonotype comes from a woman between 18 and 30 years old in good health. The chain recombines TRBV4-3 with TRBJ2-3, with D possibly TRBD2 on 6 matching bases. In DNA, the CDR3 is TGCGCCAGCAGCCAAGATGTAGCGGTTATGTCTAGCACAGATACGCAGTATTTT. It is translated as CASSQDVAVMSSTDTQYF.